These 22 T cell receptor beta chains share one sample of origin, sequenced in a study of T-cell reconstitution after alpha-beta-depleted transplantation in children. Unique molecular identifiers were incorporated during preparation of the TCRbeta library. TCRdb re-called the PCR reads with MiXCR, one entry per CDR3 protein. The sample records just under 550,000 distinct CDR3 sequences, approximately 16% being singletons. The sample in question was PBMCs from the stem cell graft donor, obtained from the stem cell graft. These receptors came from a human donor who donated a stem cell graft to a child with acute lymphoblastic leukemia.

CDR3 bases: TGTGCCAGCAGTCCTGGAGGAGGGTGGGACACTGAAGCTTTCTTT. Translated: CASSPGGGWDTEAFF. The J gene is TRBJ1-1, the V gene TRBV27; D remains ambiguous. There are 15 residues in the CDR3. Germline V lookup: CDR1 MNHEY, CDR2 SMNVEV (reference sequence). The V and J ends lost 5 bases and 3 bases respectively, with 16 bases between them.

The gene calls are TRBV4-1 and TRBJ2-3; a possible D gene is TRBD2 (6 bases). The CDR3 is 16 amino acids. Per the germline V gene, CDR1 is MGHRA and CDR2 is YSYEKL. The V gene lost 1 base and the J gene lost 1 base, with 12 bases spanning the gap. CDR3 sequence reads: CASSQGRASGTDTQYF. The CDR3 DNA reads as TGCGCCAGCAGCCAAGGTCGGGCTAGCGGCACAGATACGCAGTATTTT.

This clonotype was seen more than once but under ten times. V is TRBV11-1 and J is TRBJ2-1; D possibly matches TRBD1 or TRBD2 (5 bases each). From germline, CDR1 is SGHAT and CDR2 FQDESV (reference sequence). The CDR3 covers 19 residues. Trimming pared 2 bases from V and 0 bases from J, leaving 20 bases between. The CDR3 region has the DNA TGTGCCAGCAGCTTAAGATCGGGGCGGATTGCCCTCTCCTACAATGAGCAGTTCTTC. Its translation is CASSLRSGRIALSYNEQFF.

This clonotype was seen more than once but under ten times. The rearrangement uses TRBV9 and TRBJ2-7; 8 nucleotides line up with TRBD1. There are 15 residues in the CDR3. V was clipped by 3 bases and J by 0 bases; unmatched bases: 5. Per germline, CDR1 SGDLS and CDR2 YYNGEE. The CDR3 coding sequence is TGTGCCAGCAGCGAGGGACAGGAGACCTCCTACGAGCAGTACTTC. Protein: CASSEGQETSYEQYF.

In regard to this clonotype: One junction end disagrees with the germline gene, perhaps due to a read error. The chain employs TRBV20-1 and TRBJ2-1, with 7 positions matching TRBD2. The CDR3 contains 15 residues. Germline CDR1 reads DFQATT; CDR2 reads SNEGSKA (reference sequence). In DNA form, the CDR3 reads TGCTGTGCTAGAGCGGGACTCCGAACCCACAATGAGCAGTTCTTC. This translates into CCARAGLRTHNEQFF.

The V call is TRBV7-3, the J call TRBJ2-3; 12 bases agree with TRBD2. Germline CDR1 is SGHTA and CDR2 is FQGTGA. The junction had 7 bases not matched to a gene; V was cut back by 4 bases and J by 2 bases. The CDR3 extends over 17 amino acids. The CDR3 reads CASSSHPSGRATDTQYF. In DNA, the CDR3 is TGTGCCAGCAGCTCACACCCTAGCGGGAGGGCCACAGATACGCAGTATTTT. Supplemented by reference TRBV7-3 and TRBJ2-3, the full variable domain reads GAGVSQTPSNKVTEKGKYVELRCDPISGHTALYWYRQSLGQGPEFLIYFQGTGAADDSGLPNDRFFAVRPEGSVSTLKIQRTERGDSAVYLCASSSHPSGRATDTQYFGPGTRLTVL.

The chain is built from TRBV20-1 and TRBJ2-1; 7 bases align to TRBD2. CDR3 length equals 15 residues. V gave up 3 bases and J gave up 8 bases; unmatched junction bases: 13. Germline assignment: CDR1 DFQATT and CDR2 SNEGSKA (reference sequence). In DNA form, the CDR3 reads TGCAGTGCTAGTGACATCTACGGCGGGAGCTATGAGCAGTTCTTC. Residues: CSASDIYGGSYEQFF.

This clonotype was recorded at least ten times. The chain combines TRBV5-1 with TRBJ2-1; 9 bases align to TRBD2. Unmatched junction bases numbered 13, after V lost 6 bases and J lost 9 bases. The germline V gene encodes CDR1 SGHRS and CDR2 YFSETQ. CDR3 length: 15 amino acids. As DNA, the CDR3 is TGCGCCAGCACCGGGCGGGAGGGGTACAACGGTGAGCAGTTCTTC. It encodes CASTGREGYNGEQFF.

This clonotype was detected a few times. V usage is TRBV19 and J usage is TRBJ1-4; TRBD1 might be the D (6 bases). From germline, CDR1 is LNHDA and CDR2 SQIVND (reference sequence). V was cut by 6 bases and J by 1 base, with 21 bases left in between. This CDR3 spans 18 amino acids. The CDR3 here is CASRTLDRRSLTNEKLFF. The CDR3 bases are TGTGCCAGTAGGACCCTCGACAGGCGGTCTTTAACTAATGAAAAACTGTTTTTT.

This clonotype was seen ten or more times. The chain has TRBV5-6 and TRBJ2-7; 7 nucleotides line up with TRBD2. Per germline, CDR1 SGHDT and CDR2 YYEEEE. V lost 1 base and J lost 3; bases outside the gene matches: 4. This CDR3 is 14 amino acids long. CDR3 nucleotides: TGTGCCAGCAGCTTGAGGGGACTAAACTACGAGCAGTACTTC. Amino acid sequence: CASSLRGLNYEQYF.

This clonotype was picked up one time. The V call is TRBV7-6, the J call TRBJ1-1, with D maybe TRBD1 (6 bases). In germline, CDR1 is SGHVS, CDR2 FNYEAQ. The germline V and J ends were trimmed by 5 bases and 11 bases, with 18 bases remaining between them. The length of the CDR3 is 13 residues. CDR3 sequence reads: CASSPGPAQGAFF. The CDR3 nucleotides are TGTGCCAGCAGCCCCGGGCCGGCCCAGGGGGCTTTCTTT.

The chain employs TRBV9 and TRBJ2-1; 7 bases align to TRBD1. With V trimmed by 1 base and J by 6 bases, 7 bases remained unmatched. From germline, CDR1 is SGDLS and CDR2 YYNGEE. This CDR3 contains 15 residues. CDR3 DNA sequence: TGTGCCAGCAGCGTAAACAGGGGCGCGATCAATGAGCAGTTCTTC. As protein: CASSVNRGAINEQFF. The complete variable domain, with remaining parts taken from reference TRBV9 and TRBJ2-1, reads DSGVTQTPKHLITATGQRVTLRCSPRSGDLSVYWYQQSLDQGLQFLIQYYNGEERAKGNILERFSAQQFPDLHSELNLSSLELGDSALYFCASSVNRGAINEQFFGPGTRLTVL.

This clonotype has at least ten counts. CDR3 region: CASSFAGYNEQFF. For the CDR3, the DNA is TGCGCCAGCAGCTTCGCAGGTTACAATGAGCAGTTCTTC. V usage is TRBV5-1 and J usage is TRBJ2-1; D gene ambiguous. Germline CDR1 is SGHRS and CDR2 is YFSETQ. The CDR3 has 13 amino acids. V was cut by 2 bases and J by 4 bases, with 7 bases left in between. The entire variable domain, with the rest obtained from reference TRBV5-1 and TRBJ2-1, is as follows: KAGVTQTPRYLIKTRGQQVTLSCSPISGHRSVSWYQQTPGQGLQFLFEYFSETQRNKGNFPGRFSGRQFSNSRSEMNVSTLELGDSALYLCASSFAGYNEQFFGPGTRLTVL.

The chain links TRBV9 to TRBJ2-3; D unclear. The CDR3 extends over 15 amino acids. V gave up 4 bases and J gave up 6 bases, with 18 bases separating them. Germline CDR1 SGDLS, CDR2 YYNGEE. CDR3 amino acids: CASSSDGPLGDTQYF. CDR3 DNA sequence: TGTGCCAGCAGCTCCGATGGGCCCTTGGGTGATACGCAGTATTTT.

This clonotype came up a few times. J is TRBJ2-1 and V is TRBV6-4; 8 nucleotides align to TRBD2. Germline loops: CDR1 MRHNA, CDR2 SNTAGT. This CDR3 spans 15 amino acids. V shed 3 bases and J 2 bases; nucleotides not matched to a gene: 3. Written as DNA, the CDR3 is TGTGCCAGCAGTGAAATTAGCGGGACCTACAATGAGCAGTTCTTC. Amino acid sequence: CASSEISGTYNEQFF.

This clonotype turned up a few times. The V call is TRBV20-1, the J call TRBJ2-3; 13 bases fit TRBD2. The length of the CDR3 is 15 residues. Germline CDR1 and CDR2: DFQATT and SNEGSKA (reference sequence). Germline trimming cut 5 bases from V and 1 base from J; bases unmatched to any gene: 3. As DNA, the CDR3 is TGCAGTGCTGGGACTAGCGGGATTGGCACAGATACGCAGTATTTT. Its protein is CSAGTSGIGTDTQYF.

The chain has TRBV24-1 and TRBJ1-1; no clear D gene. The V gene lost 0 bases and the J gene lost 5 bases, with 9 bases spanning the gap. In germline, CDR1 is KGHDR, CDR2 SFDVKD. The CDR3 has 14 amino acids. As DNA, the CDR3 is TGTGCCACCAGTGATTTGGTAGGGCTAACTGAAGCTTTCTTT. It translates to CATSDLVGLTEAFF.

This rearrangement joins TRBV7-9 to TRBJ2-7; tentatively, D is TRBD2 (5 bases). The germline V gene encodes CDR1 SEHNR and CDR2 FQNEAQ (reference sequence). This CDR3 has 13 amino acids. V dropped 0 bases and J dropped 7 bases, with 10 bases sitting between them. CDR3 loop: CASSLAPGKEQYF. In nucleotides, the CDR3 is TGTGCCAGCAGCTTAGCGCCGGGGAAAGAGCAGTACTTC. Combining the CDR3 with reference TRBV7-9 and TRBJ2-7 gives the whole variable domain DTGVSQNPRHKITKRGQNVTFRCDPISEHNRLYWYRQTLGQGPEFLTYFQNEAQLEKSRLLSDRFSAERPKGSFSTLEIQRTEQGDSAMYLCASSLAPGKEQYFGPGTRLTVT.

This clonotype was seen once. CDR3 sequence: CASSEAGGPQILAGANVLTF. In DNA form, the CDR3 reads TGTGCCAGCAGTGAAGCGGGAGGGCCGCAAATTCTGGCTGGGGCCAACGTCCTGACTTTC. J is TRBJ2-6 and V is TRBV25-1; TRBD2 matches 9 bases. This CDR3 is built from 20 residues. Germline loops: CDR1 MGHDK, CDR2 SYGVNS. V shed 2 bases, J shed 2 bases, and the junction held 13 bases outside the gene matches.

This clonotype was seen more than once but under ten times. The genes are TRBV7-6 and TRBJ2-3; 12 bases are a match to TRBD2. Germline assignment: CDR1 SGHVS and CDR2 FNYEAQ. CDR3 length equals 16 residues. J lost 1 base, V lost 5 bases, and 4 bases had no gene match. The CDR3 sequence: CASSILAGGGTDTQYF. In DNA, the CDR3 is TGTGCCAGCAGCATACTAGCGGGAGGCGGCACAGATACGCAGTATTTT.

The chain recombines TRBV12-3 or TRBV12-4 with TRBJ1-2; D unresolved. This CDR3 is 13 amino acids long. The V end lost 4 bases, the J end lost 6 bases, and 12 bases lay between the germline ends. The CDR3 spells CASSSGRGDGYTF. As DNA, the CDR3 is TGTGCCAGCAGTTCGGGTCGGGGAGATGGCTACACCTTC.

This clonotype showed up just a few times. The V call is TRBV20-1, the J call TRBJ2-1, with 9 bases fitting TRBD2. J lost 3 bases, V lost 4 bases, and 1 base had no gene match. The CDR3 extends over 13 amino acids. Per germline, CDR1 DFQATT and CDR2 SNEGSKA (reference sequence). The CDR3 sequence is CSAISGSYNEQFF. The DNA of the CDR3 is TGCAGTGCTATTAGCGGGAGCTACAATGAGCAGTTCTTC.